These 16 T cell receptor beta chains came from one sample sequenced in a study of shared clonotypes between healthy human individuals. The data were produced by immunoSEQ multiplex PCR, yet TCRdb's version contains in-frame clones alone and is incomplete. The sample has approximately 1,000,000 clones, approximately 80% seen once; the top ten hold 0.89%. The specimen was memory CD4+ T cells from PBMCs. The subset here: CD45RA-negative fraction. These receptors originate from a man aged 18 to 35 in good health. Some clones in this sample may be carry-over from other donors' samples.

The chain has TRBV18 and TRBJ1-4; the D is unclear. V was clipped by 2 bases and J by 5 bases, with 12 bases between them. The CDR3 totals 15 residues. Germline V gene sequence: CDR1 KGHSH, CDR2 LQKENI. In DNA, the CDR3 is TGTGCCAGCTCACCAGCGCTTCCATCAAATGAAAAACTGTTTTTT. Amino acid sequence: CASSPALPSNEKLFF.

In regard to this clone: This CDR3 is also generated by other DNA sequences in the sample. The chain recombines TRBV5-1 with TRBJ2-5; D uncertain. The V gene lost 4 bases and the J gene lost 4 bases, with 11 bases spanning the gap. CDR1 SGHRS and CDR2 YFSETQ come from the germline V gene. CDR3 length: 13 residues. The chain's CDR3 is CASSPGGRETQYF. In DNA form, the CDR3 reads TGCGCCAGCAGCCCTGGTGGACGAGAGACCCAGTACTTC.

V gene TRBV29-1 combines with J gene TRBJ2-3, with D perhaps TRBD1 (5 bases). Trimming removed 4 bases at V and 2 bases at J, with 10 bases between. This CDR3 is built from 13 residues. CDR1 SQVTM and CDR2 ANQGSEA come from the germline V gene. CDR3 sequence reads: CSVGRVDTDTQYF. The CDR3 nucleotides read TGCAGCGTTGGCAGGGTCGACACAGATACGCAGTATTTT.

This CDR3 is CASTSRSGRDGELFF. The CDR3 bases are TGTGCCAGCACCTCAAGGAGCGGGAGGGACGGGGAGCTGTTTTTT. This chain links TRBV7-9 with TRBJ2-2; 10 bases line up with TRBD2. The CDR3 runs to 15 residues. The trim removed 7 bases at V and 7 bases at J, leaving 9 bases unmatched. Germline V gene lookup returns CDR1 SEHNR and CDR2 FQNEAQ (reference sequence).

CDR3 bases: TGCAGCGTCTTAGGCTCTTACTGGGGGTCAGATACGCAGTATTTT. Translating gives CSVLGSYWGSDTQYF. The chain uses TRBV29-1 and TRBJ2-3, with D perhaps matching TRBD1 or TRBD2 (5 bases each). The CDR3 has 15 amino acids. Germline V gene data show CDR1 as SQVTM and CDR2 as ANQGSEA. The V end lost 6 bases, the J end lost 4 bases, and 20 bases lay between the germline ends.

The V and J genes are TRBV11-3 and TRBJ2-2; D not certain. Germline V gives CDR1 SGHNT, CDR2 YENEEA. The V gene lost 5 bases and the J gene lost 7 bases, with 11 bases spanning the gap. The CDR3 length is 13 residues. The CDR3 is CASSPLDGGELFF. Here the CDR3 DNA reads TGTGCCAGCAGCCCCCTCGACGGCGGGGAGCTGTTTTTT.

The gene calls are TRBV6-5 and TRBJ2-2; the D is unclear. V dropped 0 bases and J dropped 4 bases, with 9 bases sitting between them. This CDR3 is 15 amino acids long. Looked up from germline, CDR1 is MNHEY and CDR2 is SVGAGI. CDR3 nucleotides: TGTGCCAGCAGTTACTCGATTCTCGCCACCGGGGAGCTGTTTTTT. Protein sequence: CASSYSILATGELFF.

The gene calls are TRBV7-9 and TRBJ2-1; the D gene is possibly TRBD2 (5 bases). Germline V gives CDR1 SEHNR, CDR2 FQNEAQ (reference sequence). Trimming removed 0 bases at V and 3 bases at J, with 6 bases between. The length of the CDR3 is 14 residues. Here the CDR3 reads CASSLARDYNEQFF. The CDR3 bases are TGTGCCAGCAGCTTAGCTCGGGACTACAATGAGCAGTTCTTC.

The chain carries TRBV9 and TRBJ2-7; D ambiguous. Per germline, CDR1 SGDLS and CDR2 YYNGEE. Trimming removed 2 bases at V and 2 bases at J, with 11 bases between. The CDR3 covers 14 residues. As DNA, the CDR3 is TGTGCCAGCAGCGTGTCCAGCCAGACCTACGAGCAGTACTTC. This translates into CASSVSSQTYEQYF. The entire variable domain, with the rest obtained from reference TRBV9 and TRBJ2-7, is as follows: DSGVTQTPKHLITATGQRVTLRCSPRSGDLSVYWYQQSLDQGLQFLIQYYNGEERAKGNILERFSAQQFPDLHSELNLSSLELGDSALYFCASSVSSQTYEQYFGPGTRLTVT.

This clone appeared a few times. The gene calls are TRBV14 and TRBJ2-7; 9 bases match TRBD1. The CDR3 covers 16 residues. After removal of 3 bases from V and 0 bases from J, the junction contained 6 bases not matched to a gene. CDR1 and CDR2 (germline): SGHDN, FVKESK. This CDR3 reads CASSQWTGEFSYEQYF. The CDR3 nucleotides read TGTGCCAGCAGCCAGTGGACAGGGGAATTCTCCTACGAGCAGTACTTC.

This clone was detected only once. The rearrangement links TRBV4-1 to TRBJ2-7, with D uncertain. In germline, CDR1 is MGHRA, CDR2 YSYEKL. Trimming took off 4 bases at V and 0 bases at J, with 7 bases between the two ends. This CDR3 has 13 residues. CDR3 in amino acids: CASSPLSSYEQYF. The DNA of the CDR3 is TGCGCCAGCAGCCCTCTTAGCTCCTACGAGCAGTACTTC.

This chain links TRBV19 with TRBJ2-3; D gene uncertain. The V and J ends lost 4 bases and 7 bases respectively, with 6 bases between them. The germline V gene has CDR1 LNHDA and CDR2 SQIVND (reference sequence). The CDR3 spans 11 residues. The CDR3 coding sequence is TGTGCCAGTAGTAACGGAAATACGCAGTATTTT. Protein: CASSNGNTQYF.

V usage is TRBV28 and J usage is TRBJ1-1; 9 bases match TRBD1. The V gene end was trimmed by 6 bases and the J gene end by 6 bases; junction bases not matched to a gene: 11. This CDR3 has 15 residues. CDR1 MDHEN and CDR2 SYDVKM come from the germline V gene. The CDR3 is CASRITGGHWAEAFF. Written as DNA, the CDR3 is TGTGCCAGCAGAATAACAGGGGGCCATTGGGCTGAAGCTTTCTTT.

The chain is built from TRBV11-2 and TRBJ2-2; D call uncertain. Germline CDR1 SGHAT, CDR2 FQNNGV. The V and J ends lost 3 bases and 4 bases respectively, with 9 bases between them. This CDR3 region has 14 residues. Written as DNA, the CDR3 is TGTGCCAGCAGCTTTTCGTTGAGCACCGGGGAGCTGTTTTTT. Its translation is CASSFSLSTGELFF.

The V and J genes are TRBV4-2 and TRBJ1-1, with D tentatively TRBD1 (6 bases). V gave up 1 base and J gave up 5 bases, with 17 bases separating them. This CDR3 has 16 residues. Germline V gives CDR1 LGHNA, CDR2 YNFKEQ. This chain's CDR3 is CASSQGNRVSGTEAFF. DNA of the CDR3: TGTGCCAGCAGCCAAGGAAACAGGGTGAGCGGGACTGAAGCTTTCTTT.

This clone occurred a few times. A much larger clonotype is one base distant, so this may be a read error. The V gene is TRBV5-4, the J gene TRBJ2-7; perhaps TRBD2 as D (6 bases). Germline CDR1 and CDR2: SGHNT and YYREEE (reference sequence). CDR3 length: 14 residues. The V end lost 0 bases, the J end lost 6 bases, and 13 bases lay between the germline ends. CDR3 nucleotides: TGTGCCAGCAGCTTGGGGCAATGGAGGGGCGAGCAGTACTTC. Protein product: CASSLGQWRGEQYF.